The entry below gives a single TCR beta chain sequence along with its context. This record comes from a study of blood T cell repertoires in COVID-19. Study overall: The origin of the acute and convalescent COVID-19 samples was the United States, Italy and Spain. T cells, B-cell-depleted T cells, or PBMCs supplied cDNA or gDNA.

Original processing notes: Amplified reference gene primers provided the basis for estimating nucleated cell counts. Here immunoSEQ multiplex PCR was the method, and the copy in TCRdb shows in-frame clones only, minus some. That table supplies the V and J calls and clone size; D and trimming were determined from the DNA. The table shows 86,000 or so clones, with 65% to 80% occurring only once. Trimming took off 9 bases at V and 1 base at J, with 7 bases between the two ends. The CDR3 is made up of 12 amino acids. Germline V lookup: CDR1 MNHEY, CDR2 SVGAGI. The receptor was isolated from a man between 65 and 85 years old with acute or convalescent COVID-19. Material: peripheral blood. This sequence joins TRBV6-5 and TRBJ1-5; a possible D gene is TRBD1 (6 bases). The CDR3 DNA follows: TGTGCCAGTGGACAGAGCAATCAGCCCCAGCATTTT. Encoded protein: CASGQSNQPQHF.